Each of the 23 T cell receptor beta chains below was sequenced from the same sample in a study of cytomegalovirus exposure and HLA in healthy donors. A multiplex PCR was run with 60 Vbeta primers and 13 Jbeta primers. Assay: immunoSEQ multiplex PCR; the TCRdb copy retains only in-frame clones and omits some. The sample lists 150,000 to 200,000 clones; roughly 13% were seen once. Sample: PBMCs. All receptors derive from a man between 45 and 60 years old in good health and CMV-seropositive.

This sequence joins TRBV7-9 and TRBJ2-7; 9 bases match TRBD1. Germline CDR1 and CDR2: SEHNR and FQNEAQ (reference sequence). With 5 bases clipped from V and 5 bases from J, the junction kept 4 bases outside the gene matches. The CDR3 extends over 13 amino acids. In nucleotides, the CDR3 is TGTGCCAGCAGCCTAGGACAGGGGAACGAGCAGTACGTC. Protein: CASSLGQGNEQYV.

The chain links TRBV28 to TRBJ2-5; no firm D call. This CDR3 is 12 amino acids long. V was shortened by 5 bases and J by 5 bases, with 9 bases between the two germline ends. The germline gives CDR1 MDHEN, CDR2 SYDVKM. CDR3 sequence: CASSREKETQYF. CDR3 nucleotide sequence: TGTGCCAGCAGTAGAGAGAAGGAGACCCAGTACTTC.

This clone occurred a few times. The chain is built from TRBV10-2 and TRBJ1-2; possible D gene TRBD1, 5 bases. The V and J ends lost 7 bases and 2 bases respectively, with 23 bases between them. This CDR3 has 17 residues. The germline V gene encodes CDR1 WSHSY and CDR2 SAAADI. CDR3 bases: TGCGCCAGCACCCCCCTTCGGCAGGGATTGGCAAACTATGGCTACACCTTC. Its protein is CASTPLRQGLANYGYTF.

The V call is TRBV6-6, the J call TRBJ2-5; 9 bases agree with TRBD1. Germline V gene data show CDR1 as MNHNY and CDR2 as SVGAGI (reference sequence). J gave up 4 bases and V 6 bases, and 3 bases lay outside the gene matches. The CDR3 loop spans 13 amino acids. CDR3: CASRATGGETQYF. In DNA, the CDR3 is TGTGCCAGCAGGGCGACAGGGGGAGAGACCCAGTACTTC.

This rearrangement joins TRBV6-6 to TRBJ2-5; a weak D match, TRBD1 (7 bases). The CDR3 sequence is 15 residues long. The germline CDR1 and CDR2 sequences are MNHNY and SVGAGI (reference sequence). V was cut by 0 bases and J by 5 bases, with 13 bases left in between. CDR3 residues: CASSYSISGGETQYF. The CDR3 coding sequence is TGTGCCAGCAGTTACTCGATATCAGGGGGGGAGACCCAGTACTTC.

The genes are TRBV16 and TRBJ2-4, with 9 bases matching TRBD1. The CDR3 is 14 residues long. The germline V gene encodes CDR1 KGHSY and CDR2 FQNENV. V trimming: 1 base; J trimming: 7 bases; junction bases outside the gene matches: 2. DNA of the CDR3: TGTGCCAGCAGCCAATTAGGACAGGGGAACATTCAGTACTTC. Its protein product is CASSQLGQGNIQYF.

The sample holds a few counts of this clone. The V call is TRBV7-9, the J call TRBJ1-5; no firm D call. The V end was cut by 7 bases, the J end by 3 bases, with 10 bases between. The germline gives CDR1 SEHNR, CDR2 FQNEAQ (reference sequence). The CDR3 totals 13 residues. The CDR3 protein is CASTREDNQPQHF. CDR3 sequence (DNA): TGTGCCAGCACCAGAGAGGACAATCAGCCCCAGCATTTT.

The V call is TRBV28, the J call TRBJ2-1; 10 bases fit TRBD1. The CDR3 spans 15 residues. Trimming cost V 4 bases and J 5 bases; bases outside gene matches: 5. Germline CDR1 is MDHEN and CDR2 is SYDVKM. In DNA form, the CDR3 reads TGTGCCAGCAGTTCCGGGACAGGGGCAGACAATGAGCAGTTCTTC. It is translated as CASSSGTGADNEQFF.

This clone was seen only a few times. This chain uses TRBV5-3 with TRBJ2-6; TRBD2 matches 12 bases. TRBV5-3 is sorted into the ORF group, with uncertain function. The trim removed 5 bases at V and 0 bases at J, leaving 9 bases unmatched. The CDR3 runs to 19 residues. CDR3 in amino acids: CARSYDGLAGHSGANVLTF. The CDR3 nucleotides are TGTGCCAGAAGTTATGATGGACTAGCGGGGCACTCTGGGGCCAACGTCCTGACTTTC.

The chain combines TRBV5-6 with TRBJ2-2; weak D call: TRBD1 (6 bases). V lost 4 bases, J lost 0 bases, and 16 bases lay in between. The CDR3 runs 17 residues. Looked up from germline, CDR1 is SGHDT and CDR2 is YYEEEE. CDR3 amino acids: CASSLGRTVANTGELFF. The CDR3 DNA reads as TGTGCCAGCAGCCTGGGGCGGACAGTTGCGAACACCGGGGAGCTGTTTTTT. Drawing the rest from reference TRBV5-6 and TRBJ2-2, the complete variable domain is DAGVTQSPTHLIKTRGQQVTLRCSPKSGHDTVSWYQQALGQGPQFIFQYYEEEERQRGNFPDRFSGHQFPNYSSELNVNALLLGDSALYLCASSLGRTVANTGELFFGEGSRLTVL.

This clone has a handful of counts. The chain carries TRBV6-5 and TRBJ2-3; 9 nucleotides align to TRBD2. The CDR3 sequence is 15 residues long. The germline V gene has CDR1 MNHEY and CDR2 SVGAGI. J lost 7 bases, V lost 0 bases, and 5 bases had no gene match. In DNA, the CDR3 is TGTGCCAGCAGTTACTCGCGGGGGGGTACGAATACGCAGTATTTT. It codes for CASSYSRGGTNTQYF.

In DNA, the CDR3 is TGTGCCAGCAGCTCTGGACAGGGCTTAGCTAATGAAAAACTGTTTTTT. Translated: CASSSGQGLANEKLFF. The rearrangement joins TRBV5-4 to TRBJ1-4, with TRBD1 matching 8 bases. In germline, CDR1 is SGHNT, CDR2 YYREEE (reference sequence). The junction had 7 bases not matched to a gene; V was cut back by 3 bases and J by 3 bases. CDR3 length: 16 residues.

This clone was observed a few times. The CDR3 spells CASSPTGGSPLHF. The CDR3 region has the DNA TGCGCCAGCAGCCCGACAGGGGGATCACCCCTCCACTTT. The chain carries TRBV4-1 and TRBJ1-6; TRBD1 matches at 9 bases. V trimming: 4 bases; J trimming: 10 bases; junction bases outside the gene matches: 2. Germline V lookup: CDR1 MGHRA, CDR2 YSYEKL. The CDR3 has 13 amino acids.

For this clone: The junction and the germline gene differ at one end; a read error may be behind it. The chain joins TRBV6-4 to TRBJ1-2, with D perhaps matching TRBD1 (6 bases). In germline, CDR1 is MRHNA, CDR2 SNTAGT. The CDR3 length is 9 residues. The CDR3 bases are TGCTGGACAGTCTATGGCTACACCTTC. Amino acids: CWTVYGYTF.

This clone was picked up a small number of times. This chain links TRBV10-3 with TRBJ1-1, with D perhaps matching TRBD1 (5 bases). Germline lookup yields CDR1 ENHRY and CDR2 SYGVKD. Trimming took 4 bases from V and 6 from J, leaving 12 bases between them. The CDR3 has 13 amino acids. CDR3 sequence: CAISVRVQAEAFF. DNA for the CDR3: TGTGCCATCAGTGTCAGGGTTCAAGCTGAAGCTTTCTTT.

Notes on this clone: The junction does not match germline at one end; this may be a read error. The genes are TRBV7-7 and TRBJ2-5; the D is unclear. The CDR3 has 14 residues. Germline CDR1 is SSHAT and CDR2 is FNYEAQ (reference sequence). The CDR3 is CASSFGVTSETQYF. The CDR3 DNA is TGTGCTAGCAGCTTTGGAGTGACCTCAGAGACCCAGTACTTC.

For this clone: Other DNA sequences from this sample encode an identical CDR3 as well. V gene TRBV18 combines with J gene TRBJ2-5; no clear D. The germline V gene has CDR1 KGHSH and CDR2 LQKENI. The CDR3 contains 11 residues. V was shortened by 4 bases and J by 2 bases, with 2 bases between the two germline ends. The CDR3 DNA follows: TGTGCCAGCTCACTACAAGAGACCCAGTACTTC. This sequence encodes CASSLQETQYF.

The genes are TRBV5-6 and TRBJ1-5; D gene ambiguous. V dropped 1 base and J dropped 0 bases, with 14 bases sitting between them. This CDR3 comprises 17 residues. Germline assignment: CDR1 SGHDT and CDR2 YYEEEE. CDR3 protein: CASSLLTTDISNQPQHF. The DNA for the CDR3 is TGTGCCAGCAGCTTGCTTACAACAGATATTAGCAATCAGCCCCAGCATTTT.

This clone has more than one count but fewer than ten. The CDR3 DNA reads TGTGCCAGCAGCGGAGGACTCCGTAGCACAGATACGCAGTATTTT. Translated, it gives CASSGGLRSTDTQYF. The chain links TRBV14 to TRBJ2-3; tentative D call: TRBD2 (5 bases). The germline V and J ends were trimmed by 5 bases and 0 bases, with 12 bases remaining between them. The V gene's germline CDR1 is SGHDN and CDR2 FVKESK. The CDR3 consists of 15 residues.

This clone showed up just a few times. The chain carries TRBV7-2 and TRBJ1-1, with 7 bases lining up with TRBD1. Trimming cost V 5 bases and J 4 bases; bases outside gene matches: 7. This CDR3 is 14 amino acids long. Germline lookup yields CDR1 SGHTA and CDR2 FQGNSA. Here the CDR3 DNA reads TGTGCCAGCAGCCCCCCCGACAGGGCCACTGAAGCTTTCTTT. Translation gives CASSPPDRATEAFF.

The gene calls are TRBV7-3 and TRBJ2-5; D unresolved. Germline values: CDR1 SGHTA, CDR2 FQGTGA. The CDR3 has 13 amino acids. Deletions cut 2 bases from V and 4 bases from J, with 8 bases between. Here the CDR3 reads CASSLSQAETQYF. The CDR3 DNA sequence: TGTGCCAGCAGCTTATCGCAGGCAGAGACCCAGTACTTC.

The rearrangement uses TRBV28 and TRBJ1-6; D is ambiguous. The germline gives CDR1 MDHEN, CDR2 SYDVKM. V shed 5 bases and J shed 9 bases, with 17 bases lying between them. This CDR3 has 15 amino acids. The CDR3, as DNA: TGTGCCAGCAGTCTACCGGGCCCAGAGGGTTCACCCCTCCACTTT. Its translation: CASSLPGPEGSPLHF.

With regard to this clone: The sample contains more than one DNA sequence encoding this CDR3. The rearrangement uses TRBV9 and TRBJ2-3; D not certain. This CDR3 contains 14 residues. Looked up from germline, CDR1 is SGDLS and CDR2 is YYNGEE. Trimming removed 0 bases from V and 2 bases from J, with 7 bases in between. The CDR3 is CASSVVGSTDTQYF. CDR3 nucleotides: TGTGCCAGCAGCGTAGTGGGCTCCACAGATACGCAGTATTTT.